This entry describes one TCR beta chain. Its target is unknown. Clones were sequenced by immunoSEQ multiplex PCR, and TCRdb holds only the in-frame ones, with some missing. The table shows 100,000 to 110,000 clones, with more than 75% occurring only once. The V and J ends lost 8 bases and 3 bases respectively, with 14 bases between them. Germline assignment: CDR1 SGHRS and CDR2 YFSETQ. The CDR3 is 13 amino acids. The entry originates in a study of T cell responses to AZD1222 COVID-19 vaccine. Whole-study context: Pooled in the analysis were second doses at about 4 or about 12 weeks.

Findings and caveats of the study: Nearly half of unique spike-specific TCRs reportedly avoided B.1.351 and B.1.1.7 mutated regions. Spike was spanned by vaccine-associated CD4 TCRs, which were dominant at 160-218 and 743-854. Repertoire collection took place solely once the T cell response had peaked.

The sequences come from peripheral blood, collected on day 0 of AZD1222 vaccination. The rearrangement links TRBV5-1 to TRBJ1-1; weak D call: TRBD1 (5 bases). This clonotype was sampled from an adult in good health. The CDR3 DNA reads as TGCGCCAGTGCTAACGGAGGGGACACTGAAGCTTTCTTT. Its protein product is CASANGGDTEAFF.